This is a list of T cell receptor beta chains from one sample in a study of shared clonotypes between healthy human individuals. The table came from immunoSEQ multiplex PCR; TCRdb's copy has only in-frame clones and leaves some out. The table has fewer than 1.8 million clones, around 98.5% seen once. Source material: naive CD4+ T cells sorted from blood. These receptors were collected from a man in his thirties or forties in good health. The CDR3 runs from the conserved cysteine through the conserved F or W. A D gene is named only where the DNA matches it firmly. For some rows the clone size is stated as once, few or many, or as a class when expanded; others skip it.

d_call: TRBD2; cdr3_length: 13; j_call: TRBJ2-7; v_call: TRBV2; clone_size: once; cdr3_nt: TGTGCCCCACGGGTAGCGGGGTCGTACGAGCAGTACTTC; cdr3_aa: CAPRVAGSYEQYF
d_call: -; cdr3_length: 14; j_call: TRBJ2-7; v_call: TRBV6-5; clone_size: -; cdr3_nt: TGTGCCAGCAGCCATTCACTTGGAACCTACGAGCAGTACTTC; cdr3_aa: CASSHSLGTYEQYF
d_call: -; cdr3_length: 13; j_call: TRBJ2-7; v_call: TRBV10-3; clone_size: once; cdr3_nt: TGTGCCATCAGTGAGTTTAGGGACTCCGAGCAGTACTTC; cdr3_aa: CAISEFRDSEQYF
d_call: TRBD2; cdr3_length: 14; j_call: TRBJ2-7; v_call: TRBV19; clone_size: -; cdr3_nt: TGTGCCAGTAGTGGACTAGCGGGATCCTACGAGCAGTACTTC; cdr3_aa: CASSGLAGSYEQYF
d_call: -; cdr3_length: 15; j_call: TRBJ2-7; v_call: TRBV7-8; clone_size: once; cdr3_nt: TGTGCCAGCAGCTCCCCTGACAGAGCCTCATACGAGCAGTACTTC; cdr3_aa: CASSSPDRASYEQYF
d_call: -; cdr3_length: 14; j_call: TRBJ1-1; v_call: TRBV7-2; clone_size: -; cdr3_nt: TGTGCCAGCAGCTTAGTTCTAGGGAACACTGAAGCTTTCTTT; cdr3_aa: CASSLVLGNTEAFF
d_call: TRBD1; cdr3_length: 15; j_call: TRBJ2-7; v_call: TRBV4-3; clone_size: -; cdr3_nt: TGCGCCAGCAGCCAACTACCGGGACAGAACTACGAGCAGTACTTC; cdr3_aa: CASSQLPGQNYEQYF
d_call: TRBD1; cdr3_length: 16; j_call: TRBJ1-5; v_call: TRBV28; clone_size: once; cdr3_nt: TGTGCCAGCAGTCACGACAGGGTAGACCACAATCAGCCCCAGCATTTT; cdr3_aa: CASSHDRVDHNQPQHF
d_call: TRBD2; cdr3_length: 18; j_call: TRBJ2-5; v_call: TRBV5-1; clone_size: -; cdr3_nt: TGCGCCAGCAGCTTGGTGTTTGCTAGCGGGGGGGACCAAGAGACCCAGTACTTC; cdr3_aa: CASSLVFASGGDQETQYF
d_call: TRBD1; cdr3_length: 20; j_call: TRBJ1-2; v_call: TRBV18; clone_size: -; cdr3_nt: TGTGCCAGCTCACCCTTACCGTCCGGGACAGGGTCGATTGGGGACTATGGCTACACCTTC; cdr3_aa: CASSPLPSGTGSIGDYGYTF
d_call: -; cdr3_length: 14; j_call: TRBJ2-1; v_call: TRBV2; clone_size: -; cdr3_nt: TGTGCCGGCGGGACGCCCACCACCTACAATGAGCAGTTCTTC; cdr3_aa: CAGGTPTTYNEQFF
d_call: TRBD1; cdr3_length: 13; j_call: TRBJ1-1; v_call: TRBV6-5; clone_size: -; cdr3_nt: TGTGCCAGTACAGGGGGAACGAACACTGAAGCTTTCTTT; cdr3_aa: CASTGGTNTEAFF
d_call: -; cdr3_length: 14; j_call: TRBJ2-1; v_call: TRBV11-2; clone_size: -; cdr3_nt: TGTGCCAGGGTAGAGTGGGTCTCCTACAATGAGCAGTTCTTC; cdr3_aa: CARVEWVSYNEQFF
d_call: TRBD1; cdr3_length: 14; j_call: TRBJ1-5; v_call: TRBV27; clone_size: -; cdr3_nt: TGTGCCAGCAAGCCCCAGGGGGCGCGTCAGCCCCAGCATTTT; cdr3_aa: CASKPQGARQPQHF
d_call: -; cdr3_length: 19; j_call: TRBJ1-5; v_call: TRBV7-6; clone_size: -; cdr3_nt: TGTGCCAGCAGCTTAGATGACAGTAGCCCAATTTATGGCAATCAGCCCCAGCATTTT; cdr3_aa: CASSLDDSSPIYGNQPQHF
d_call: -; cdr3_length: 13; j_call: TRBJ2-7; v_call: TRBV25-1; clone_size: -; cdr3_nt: TGTGCCTCCTCGAGAGGGGGGCTCTACGAGCAGTACTTC; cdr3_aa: CASSRGGLYEQYF
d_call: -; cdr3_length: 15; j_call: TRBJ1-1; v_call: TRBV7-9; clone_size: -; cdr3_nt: TGTGCCAGCAGCTTAGTTACGGGAAAAGGTACTGAAGCTTTCTTT; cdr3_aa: CASSLVTGKGTEAFF
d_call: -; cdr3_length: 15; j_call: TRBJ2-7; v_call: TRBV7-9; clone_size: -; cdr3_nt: TGTGCCAGCAGCCCCCTGAGCGGGTCTCTCTACGAGCAGTACTTC; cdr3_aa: CASSPLSGSLYEQYF
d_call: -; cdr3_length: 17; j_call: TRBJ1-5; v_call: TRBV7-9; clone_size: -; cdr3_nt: TGTGCCAGCAGCTTGGGGGACGGAGAATATAGCAATCAGCCCCAGCATTTT; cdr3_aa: CASSLGDGEYSNQPQHF
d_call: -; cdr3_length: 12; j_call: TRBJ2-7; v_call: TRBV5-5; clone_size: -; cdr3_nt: TGTGCCAGCAGCCCGGGACTGGTCGAGCAGTACTTC; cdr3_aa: CASSPGLVEQYF
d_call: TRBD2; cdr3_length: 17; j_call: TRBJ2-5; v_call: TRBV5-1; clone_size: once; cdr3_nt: TGCGCCAGCAGCTTGGGGGAACTAGCGGGGTCACAAGAGACCCAGTACTTC; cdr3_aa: CASSLGELAGSQETQYF
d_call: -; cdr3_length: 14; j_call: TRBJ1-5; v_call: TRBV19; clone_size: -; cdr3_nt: TGTGCCACCAACCGGGACGGCTTTGGTCAGCCCCAGCATTTT; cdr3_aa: CATNRDGFGQPQHF
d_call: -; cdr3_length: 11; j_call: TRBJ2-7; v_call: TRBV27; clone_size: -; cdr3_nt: TGTGCCAGCAGTTTGGGGGGACAGCAGTACTTC; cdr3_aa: CASSLGGQQYF
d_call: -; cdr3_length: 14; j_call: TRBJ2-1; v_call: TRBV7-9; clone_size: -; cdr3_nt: TGTGCCAGCAGCGAGGTCCGGGGCTCGCATGAGCAGTTCTTC; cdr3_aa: CASSEVRGSHEQFF
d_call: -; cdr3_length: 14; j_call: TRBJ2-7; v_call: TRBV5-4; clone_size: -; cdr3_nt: TGTGCCAGCAGCTTGGTAGGGGAGGACTACGAGCAGTACTTC; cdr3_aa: CASSLVGEDYEQYF
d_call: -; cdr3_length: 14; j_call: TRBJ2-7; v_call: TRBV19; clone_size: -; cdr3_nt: TGTGCCAGTAGGCCGGGCGGATCCTCCTACGAGCAGTACTTC; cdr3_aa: CASRPGGSSYEQYF
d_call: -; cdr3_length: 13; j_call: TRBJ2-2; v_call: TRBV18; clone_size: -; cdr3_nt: TGTGCCAGCTCACCGGACGGGACCGGGGAGCTGTTTTTT; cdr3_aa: CASSPDGTGELFF
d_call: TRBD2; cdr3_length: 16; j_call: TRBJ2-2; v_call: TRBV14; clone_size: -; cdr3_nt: TGTGCCAGCAGCCAAGACGGGCTAGCGGGCACCGGGGAGCTGTTTTTT; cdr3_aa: CASSQDGLAGTGELFF
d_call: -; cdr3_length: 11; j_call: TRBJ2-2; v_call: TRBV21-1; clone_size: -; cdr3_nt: TGTGCCAGCAGGAACACCGGGGAGCTGTTTTTT; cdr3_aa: CASRNTGELFF
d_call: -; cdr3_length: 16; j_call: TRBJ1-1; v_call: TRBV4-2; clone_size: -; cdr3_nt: TGTGCCAGCAGCCAATCCTGGGGACATCCGAACACTGAAGCTTTCTTT; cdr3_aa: CASSQSWGHPNTEAFF
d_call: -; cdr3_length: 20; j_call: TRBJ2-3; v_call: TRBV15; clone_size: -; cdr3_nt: TGTGCCACCAGGGGCAGGGACGAGCCTAGCGCACCATTAGGGACAGATACGCAGTATTTT; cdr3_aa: CATRGRDEPSAPLGTDTQYF
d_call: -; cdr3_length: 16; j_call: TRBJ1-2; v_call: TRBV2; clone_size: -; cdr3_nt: TGTGCCAGCAAGGGCAGGGGACTAATATCTAACTATGGCTACACCTTC; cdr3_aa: CASKGRGLISNYGYTF
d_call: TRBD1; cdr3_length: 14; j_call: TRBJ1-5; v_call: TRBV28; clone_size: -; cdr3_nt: TGTGCCAGCAGGATAGACAGGGGACATCAGCCCCAGCATTTT; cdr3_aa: CASRIDRGHQPQHF
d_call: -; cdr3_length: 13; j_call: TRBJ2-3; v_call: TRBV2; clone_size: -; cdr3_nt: TGTGCCAGCAGTGGAGACCTCCCAGATACGCAGTATTTT; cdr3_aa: CASSGDLPDTQYF
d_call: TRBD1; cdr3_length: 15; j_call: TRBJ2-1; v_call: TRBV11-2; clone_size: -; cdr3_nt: TGTGCCAGCAGCTCCCGGGACAGGAGAAACAATGAGCAGTTCTTC; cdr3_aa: CASSSRDRRNNEQFF
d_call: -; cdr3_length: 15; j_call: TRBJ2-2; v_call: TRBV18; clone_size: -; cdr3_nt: TGTGCCAGCTCACCACCGGGACGAATAGCCGGGGAGCTGTTTTTT; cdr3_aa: CASSPPGRIAGELFF
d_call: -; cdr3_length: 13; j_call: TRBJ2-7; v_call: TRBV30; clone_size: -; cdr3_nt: TGTGCCTGGGCCATAGACAGGAACTACGAGCAGTACTTC; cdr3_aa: CAWAIDRNYEQYF
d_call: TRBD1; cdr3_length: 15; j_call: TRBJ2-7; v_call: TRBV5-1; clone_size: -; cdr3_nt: TGCGCCAGCAGCCTAGAAGGGACAGATTTCGACGAGCAGTACTTC; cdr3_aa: CASSLEGTDFDEQYF
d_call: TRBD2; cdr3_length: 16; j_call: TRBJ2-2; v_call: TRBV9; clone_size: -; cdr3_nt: TGTGCCAGCAGCGTACAGAGCGGGAGACTCACCGGGGAGCTGTTTTTT; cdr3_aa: CASSVQSGRLTGELFF
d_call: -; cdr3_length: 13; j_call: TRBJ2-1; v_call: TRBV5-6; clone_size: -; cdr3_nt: TGTGCCAGCAGCTTCCAGGGTGGGTGGGAGCAGTTCTTC; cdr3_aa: CASSFQGGWEQFF
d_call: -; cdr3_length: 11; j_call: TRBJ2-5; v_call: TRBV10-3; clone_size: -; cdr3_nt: TGTGCCATCAACCGGGGGGAGACCCAGTACTTC; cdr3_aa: CAINRGETQYF
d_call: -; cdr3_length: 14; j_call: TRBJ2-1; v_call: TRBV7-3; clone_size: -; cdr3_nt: TGTGCCAGCAGCTTATCTCGGGGGAGCGATGAGCAGTTCTTC; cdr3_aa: CASSLSRGSDEQFF
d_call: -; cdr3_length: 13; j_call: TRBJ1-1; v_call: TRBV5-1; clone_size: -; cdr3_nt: TGCGCCAGCAGCTTGGGAGATGGGGGAGGAGCTTTCTTT; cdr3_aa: CASSLGDGGGAFF
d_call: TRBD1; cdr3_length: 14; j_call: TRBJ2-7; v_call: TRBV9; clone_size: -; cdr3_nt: TGTGCCAGCAGCGTGACAGGGGGTAACTACGAGCAGTACTTC; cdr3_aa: CASSVTGGNYEQYF
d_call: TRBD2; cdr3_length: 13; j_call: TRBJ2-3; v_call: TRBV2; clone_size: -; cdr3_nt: TGTGCCAGCGGGAGCGGGGGGTCAGATACGCAGTATTTT; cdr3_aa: CASGSGGSDTQYF
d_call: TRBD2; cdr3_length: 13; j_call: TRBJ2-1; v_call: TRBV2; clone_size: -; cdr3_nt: TGTGCCAGCAGTCAGGAACTAGCGGCTGAGCAGTTCTTC; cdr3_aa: CASSQELAAEQFF
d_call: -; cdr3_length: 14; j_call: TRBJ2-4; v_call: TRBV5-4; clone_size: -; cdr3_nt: TGTGCCAGCAAAGGGGGGACAGCTCAAAACATTCAGTACTTC; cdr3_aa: CASKGGTAQNIQYF
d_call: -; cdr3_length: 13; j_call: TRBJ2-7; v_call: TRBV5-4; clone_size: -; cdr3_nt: TGTGCCAGCAGCTTGGGCATGGGGATCGAGCAGTACTTC; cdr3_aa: CASSLGMGIEQYF
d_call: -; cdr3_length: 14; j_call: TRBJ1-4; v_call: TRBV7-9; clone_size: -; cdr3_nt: TGTGCCAGCAGCAACAGGGTGGCTAATGAAAAACTGTTTTTT; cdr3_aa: CASSNRVANEKLFF
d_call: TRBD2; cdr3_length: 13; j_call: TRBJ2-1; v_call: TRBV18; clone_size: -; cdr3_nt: TGTGCCAGCTCACCCACTAGCGGCAATGAGCAGTTCTTC; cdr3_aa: CASSPTSGNEQFF
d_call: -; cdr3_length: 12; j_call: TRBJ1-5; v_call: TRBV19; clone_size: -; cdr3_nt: TGTGCCAGTAGTATAGCAGCAGGACCTCCCTATTTT; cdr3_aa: CASSIAAGPPYF
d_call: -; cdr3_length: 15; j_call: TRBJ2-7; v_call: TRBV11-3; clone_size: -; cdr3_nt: TGTGCCAGCAGCTTAACAAGCGGGCCCTCCTACGAGCAGTACTTC; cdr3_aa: CASSLTSGPSYEQYF
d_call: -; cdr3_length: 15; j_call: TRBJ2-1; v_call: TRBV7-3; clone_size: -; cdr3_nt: TGTGCCAGCAGCTCTCAGGGAAGCTCCTACAATGAGCAGTTCTTC; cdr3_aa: CASSSQGSSYNEQFF
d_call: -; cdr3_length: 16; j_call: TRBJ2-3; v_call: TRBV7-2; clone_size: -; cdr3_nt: TGTGCCAGCAGCTCACAACTGGGACCCCACACAGATACGCAGTATTTT; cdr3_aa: CASSSQLGPHTDTQYF
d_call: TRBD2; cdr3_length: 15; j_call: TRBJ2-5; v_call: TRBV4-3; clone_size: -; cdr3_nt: TGCGCCAGCAGCCAGTTTAGCGGGGTTGGAGAGACCCAGTACTTC; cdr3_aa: CASSQFSGVGETQYF